Below are 16 T cell receptor beta chains sequenced from a single sample in a study of regulatory T cells in long-lasting Graves disease. Sample time point: persistent/refractory GD, antithyroid drugs over 5 years with positive TRAb. Isolated PBMC RNA provided the starting material for the TCR library. HTBI primers from iRepertoire and Arm-PCR of CDR3 regions yielded the TCR beta libraries. TCRdb fed the multiplex PCR reads into MiXCR, producing one record per CDR3 protein. In the table there are 650,000 to 700,000 distinct CDR3 sequences, 25% to 35% of which are singletons. The sequencing used peripheral blood mononuclear cells (PBMCs), collected when the disease was refractory, from a patient treated with antithyroid drugs. The receptors were sampled from a female donor with Graves disease.

J is TRBJ2-2 and V is TRBV19, with D perhaps matching TRBD1 (6 bases). Looked up from germline, CDR1 is LNHDA and CDR2 is SQIVND (reference sequence). Trimming removed 10 bases at V and 2 bases at J, with 14 bases between. This CDR3 comprises 14 residues. CDR3 bases: TGTGCCACCGTGAGGGGGACCAACACCGGGGAGCTGTTTTTT. Translating gives CATVRGTNTGELFF.

The J gene is TRBJ1-1, the V gene TRBV20-1, with TRBD1 identical over 10 bases. CDR3 length equals 14 residues. Germline V gene data show CDR1 as DFQATT and CDR2 as SNEGSKA (reference sequence). Germline trimming cut 5 bases from V and 7 bases from J; bases unmatched to any gene: 10. The CDR3 sequence: CSAELDRGLIEAFF. In DNA form, the CDR3 reads TGCAGTGCTGAACTCGACAGGGGGCTGATTGAAGCTTTCTTT.

The rearrangement uses TRBV6-1 and TRBJ2-6; D is undetermined. The germline gives CDR1 MNHNS, CDR2 SASEGT. V gave up 5 bases and J gave up 0 bases, with 8 bases separating them. This CDR3 contains 15 residues. The CDR3 protein is CASSPYPSGANVLTF. The DNA for the CDR3 is TGTGCCAGCAGTCCATACCCCTCTGGGGCCAACGTCCTGACTTTC.

As for this clonotype: Germline and junction disagree at one end, which may indicate a read error. This chain joins TRBV28 and TRBJ2-7; D perhaps matches TRBD2 (7 bases). This CDR3 comprises 14 residues. From germline, CDR1 is MDHEN and CDR2 SYDVKM. CDR3 in amino acids: CASSFGGPSREQYF. CDR3 DNA sequence: TGCGCCAGCAGTTTCGGGGGGCCCTCGCGGGAGCAGTACTTC.

This clonotype turned up a few times. The V call is TRBV29-1, the J call TRBJ2-7, with TRBD1 as a possible D gene (5 bases). Trimming shortened V by 4 bases and J by 0 bases, and 10 bases separated the two germline ends. The length of the CDR3 is 13 residues. Germline assignment: CDR1 SQVTM and CDR2 ANQGSEA. CDR3 sequence (DNA): TGCAGCGTTGCAAGGGGAAGCTCCTACGAGCAGTACTTC. Amino acids: CSVARGSSYEQYF.

This clonotype was detected many times. The genes are TRBV27 and TRBJ1-2; TRBD1 might be the D (6 bases). CDR1 is MNHEY, CDR2 SMNVEV, per germline (reference sequence). Trimming took off 5 bases at V and 0 bases at J, with 25 bases between the two ends. CDR3 length: 19 residues. CDR3 sequence (DNA): TGTGCCAGCAGTCCTAAGACGCCTGTTCGGACAGCTTCTAACTATGGCTACACCTTC. This translates into CASSPKTPVRTASNYGYTF.

This clonotype was seen a handful of times. This chain links TRBV28 with TRBJ1-4; D gene unclear. V gave up 3 bases and J gave up 6 bases, with 5 bases separating them. The germline CDR1 and CDR2 sequences are MDHEN and SYDVKM. The CDR3 is made up of 12 amino acids. The CDR3 here is CASSFDHEKLFF. CDR3 sequence (DNA): TGTGCCAGCAGTTTCGACCATGAAAAACTGTTTTTT.

This chain joins TRBV10-1 and TRBJ2-5, with D unclear. Germline CDR1 reads WNHNN; CDR2 reads SYGVQD (reference sequence). The CDR3 consists of 13 residues. The V and J ends lost 0 bases and 7 bases respectively, with 9 bases between them. CDR3 protein: CASSESRGVTQYF. CDR3 DNA: TGCGCCAGCAGTGAGTCTAGAGGAGTGACCCAGTACTTC.

The gene calls are TRBV6-1 and TRBJ1-1; TRBD1 is a possible D gene (5 bases). The CDR3 runs to 15 residues. Germline V gene lookup returns CDR1 MNHNS and CDR2 SASEGT. V was shortened by 6 bases and J by 6 bases, with 20 bases between the two germline ends. The CDR3 reads CASSSRSPGLAEAFF. CDR3 nucleotide sequence: TGTGCCAGCAGCAGTAGAAGCCCGGGACTCGCTGAAGCTTTCTTT.

The V and J genes are TRBV5-1 and TRBJ1-4; tentatively, D is TRBD1 (5 bases). Looked up from germline, CDR1 is SGHRS and CDR2 is YFSETQ. Trimming pared 4 bases from V and 7 bases from J, leaving 14 bases between. The CDR3 is 14 residues long. Here the CDR3 DNA reads TGCGCCAGCAGCCCCCTCGGGACTGGTGAAAAACTGTTTTTT. This translates into CASSPLGTGEKLFF.

This clonotype was detected a few times. The rearrangement links TRBV2 to TRBJ2-1, with no clear D. Germline V gives CDR1 SNHLY, CDR2 FYNNEI. This CDR3 comprises 13 residues. V lost 3 bases to trimming and J lost 4 bases, with 7 bases between them. As DNA, the CDR3 is TGTGCCAGCAGTGAGGAATCGTACAATGAGCAGTTCTTC. Its protein is CASSEESYNEQFF.

This clonotype has more than one count but fewer than ten. With a much larger clone just one base away, this may be a read error. This rearrangement joins TRBV9 to TRBJ1-1, with a possible D match to TRBD1 (6 bases). Germline lookup yields CDR1 SGDLS and CDR2 YYNGEE. The CDR3 is made up of 14 amino acids. The V end lost 0 bases, the J end lost 1 base, and 7 bases lay between the germline ends. The CDR3 DNA reads TGTGCCAGCAGCGTAGCGGGACAGAACACTGAAGCTTTCTTT. It is translated as CASSVAGQNTEAFF.

The CDR3 coding sequence is TGCAGTGCTAGGGGACTAGCCCTACGAGGACAGTACTTC. Translation gives CSARGLALRGQYF. The chain uses TRBV20-1 and TRBJ2-7; 9 bases match TRBD2. Germline CDR1 and CDR2: DFQATT and SNEGSKA (reference sequence). The CDR3 extends over 13 amino acids. Trimming took 3 bases from V and 10 from J; bases not matched to a gene: 10.

This clonotype was recorded at least ten times. The chain recombines TRBV6-1 with TRBJ1-2; 7 nucleotides match TRBD1. This CDR3 spans 15 amino acids. J gave up 0 bases and V 1 base, and 2 bases lay outside the gene matches. CDR1 and CDR2 from the germline V gene are MNHNS and SASEGT. The CDR3 sequence: CASSEETGANYGYTF. CDR3 DNA sequence: TGTGCCAGCAGTGAAGAAACAGGGGCTAACTATGGCTACACCTTC.

The CDR3 spells CASSKAQGGEKLFF. The CDR3 DNA follows: TGTGCCAGCAGCAAGGCTCAAGGGGGCGAAAAACTGTTTTTT. The gene calls are TRBV6-1 and TRBJ1-4; TRBD1 matches at 7 bases. This CDR3 is built from 14 residues. Trimming removed 6 bases from V and 8 bases from J; junction bases left unmatched: 9. The germline V gene has CDR1 MNHNS and CDR2 SASEGT.

This clonotype was observed a handful of times. For the CDR3, the DNA is TGCAGCGTTGAAGCCGACCCATGGACACCCTATGGCTACACCTTC. Amino acids: CSVEADPWTPYGYTF. This sequence joins TRBV29-1 and TRBJ1-2; possible D gene TRBD1, 5 bases. The CDR3 has 15 residues. Germline assignment: CDR1 SQVTM and CDR2 ANQGSEA. Trimming stripped 1 base from V and 4 bases from J, with 16 bases between.